This TCR beta chain was documented in a study of T cells in Graves' hyperthyroidism and ophthalmopathy (dated by TCRdb to between 2018 and 2021). Context from the whole study: Peripheral blood samples were taken at the time of initial diagnosis, prior to any treatment. TCR V-J signatures able to tell the groups apart were searched for in a discovery cohort of some 100 patients, of whom 43 had Graves' ophthalmopathy and under 65 had stable Graves' hyperthyroidism. Prospective prediction of ophthalmopathy was tested in an independent validation cohort of 18 to 20 hyperthyroidism patients and 15 to 17 patients who later progressed to ophthalmopathy. Thyroid tissue and blood T-cell repertoires from about six Graves' hyperthyroidism patients were also compared in the study. Once sampling was done, hyperthyroidism patients were given methimazole at a starting dose of 30 mg daily, whereas ophthalmopathy patients were given high-dose intravenous methylprednisolone. TCR Vbeta CDR3 sequencing of 135 peripheral blood samples (roughly 41 ophthalmopathy, roughly 74 hyperthyroidism and roughly 17 progressor patients) is reported in the paper. The 100 or so discovery patients were randomly divided into training and test sets at a 7:3 ratio. The full study reports these points: In validation, the model predicted progression to ophthalmopathy a median of roughly 6.1 months before onset, with about 70% sensitivity and more than 72% specificity. No statistical method was used to set the sample size in advance, and investigators knew the group allocation. Most expanded thyroid clonotypes (frequency above 0.001) were also detected in blood, a finding suggesting that blood repertoires may reflect thyroid immune responses. In cross-validation, a model built on a 13 V-J signature told ophthalmopathy apart from stable hyperthyroidism with 85% to 90% sensitivity and 81% to 82% specificity, and in testing the same model reached 80%/75%.

The TCR beta CDR3 regions were amplified from RNA transcripts. The first round of RT-PCR for the TCR CDR3 was performed with the HTBI primer set and the Qiagen OneStep RT-PCR kit. Libraries were constructed in a second round of multiplex PCR, after which size selection and purification were carried out. Libraries were sequenced paired-end with 100 bp reads on an Illumina HiSeq2000. For the original study's pipeline: Raw data were processed with SOAPnuke, discarding reads with adapters, uncalled bases, mean Phred below 15, or no exact constant-primer or identifier match. High-quality paired reads were merged with COPE v1.2.5, and unique nucleotide sequences were defined as clonotypes. Clonotypes were aligned to IMGT TRBV, TRBD and TRBJ reference segments using MiTCR v1.1. Analysis was restricted to V-J combinations with a frequency above 0.0001, which covered approximately 99% of repertoires. A TCS score was defined as the ratio of F50 (clonal expansion) to E x V (chaos), with BLOSUM62-based TCRdist applied between CDR3 peptides within each V-J. Welch's t-statistics and random forest reduced around 520 V-J features to 10 to 15, which were used in a naive Bayes classifier (R e1071). TCRdb passed the public sequencing reads through fastp at Q25 and MiXCR, retaining productive beta sequences. Rows matching on CDR3 protein sequence are summarized as one entry with the most common DNA and genes. V and J calls and clone size were set by TCRdb, not the authors. The sample records about 350,000 distinct CDR3 sequences, approximately 19% of which are singletons. Of the sample, roughly 3.5% falls within the top ten clones.

Stable Graves' hyperthyroidism was defined as the absence of progression to ophthalmopathy over 18 months of follow-up. The hyperthyroidism patients were between 18 and 65 years old and newly diagnosed, with a disease duration of less than 2 months. Any patient with an uncontrolled infection, another autoimmune disease, pregnancy or lactation was excluded. Diagnoses were established on the basis of clinical symptoms, serum thyroxine and TRAb, thyroid ultrasound, and orbital computed tomography. Ficoll-Paque density gradient centrifugation was used to isolate PBMCs from 9.5 to 10 ml of fresh peripheral blood. Trizol reagent was used to extract total RNA, and RNA quality was then checked on an Agilent 2100 Bioanalyzer. Turning to this clonotype: The specificity of this receptor is unknown. Base qualities are not provided; no much larger clone lies one nucleotide away.

CDR1 MNHNS and CDR2 SASEGT were looked up in the germline V gene. Including the terminal cysteine and phenylalanine, the CDR3 comprises 13 residues. Kept here is only the CDR3 DNA, which spans 39 bases and is read in frame from base 1. V lost 4 bases and J lost 3 bases; the stretch between them is 7 bases long. The rearrangement combines TRBV6-1 with TRBJ1-5; no D gene can be assigned with confidence. The TCR originated in a woman between 18 and 29 years old with Graves' hyperthyroidism. Sequencing was carried out using blood. The DNA reads TGTGCCAGCAGTGGGGGATACAATCAGCCCCAGCATTTT. Its product reads: CASSGGYNQPQHF.